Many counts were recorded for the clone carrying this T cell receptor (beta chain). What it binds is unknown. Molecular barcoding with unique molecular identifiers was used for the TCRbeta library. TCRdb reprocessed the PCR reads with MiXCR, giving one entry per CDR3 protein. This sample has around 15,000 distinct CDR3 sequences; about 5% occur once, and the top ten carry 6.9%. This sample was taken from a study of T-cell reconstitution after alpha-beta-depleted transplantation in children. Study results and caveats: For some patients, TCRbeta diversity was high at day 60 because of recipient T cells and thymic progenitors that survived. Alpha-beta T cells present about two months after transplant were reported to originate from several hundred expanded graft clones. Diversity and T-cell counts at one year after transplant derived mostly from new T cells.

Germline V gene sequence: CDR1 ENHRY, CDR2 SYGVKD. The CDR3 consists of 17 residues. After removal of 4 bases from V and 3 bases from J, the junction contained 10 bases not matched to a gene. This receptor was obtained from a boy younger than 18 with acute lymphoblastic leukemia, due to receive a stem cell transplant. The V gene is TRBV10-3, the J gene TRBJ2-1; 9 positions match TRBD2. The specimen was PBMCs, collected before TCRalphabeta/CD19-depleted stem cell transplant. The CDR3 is CAISGSKASGDYNEQFF. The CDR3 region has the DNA TGTGCCATCAGTGGGTCCAAGGCTAGCGGGGACTACAATGAGCAGTTCTTC.